The rows below give T cell receptor beta chains drawn from one sample of a study of cytomegalovirus exposure and HLA in healthy donors. Sequencing used immunoSEQ multiplex PCR; TCRdb keeps in-frame clones, though not all of them. The sample carries hundreds of thousands of clones, over 65% recorded once. The source material was PBMCs. The receptors originated from a woman in her sixties or seventies in good health and CMV-seropositive. Each CDR3 is given without its conserved first and last residue.

TRBV9 ASSVTAENTEAF
TRBV28 ASSLVLAVSPEAF
TRBV19 ASSIDPTGLNQPQH
TRBV5-1 ASRQLDSSYEQY
TRBV10-3 AISEGTGYYGYT
TRBV11-2 ASSLGQGPYNEQF
TRBV21-1 ASSGRDRSTYEQY
TRBV7-6 ASSLGQANSGNTIY
TRBV28 ASRTTGTGAWGNEQY
TRBV27 ASSSSRLEKLF
TRBV25-1 ASSDSGKETQY
TRBV5-1 ASSLAPGGNEQF
TRBV30 AGPADRGDGGYT
TRBV29-1 SARQGGTDTQY
TRBV7-2 ASSQAPGQTFHGYT
TRBV12-5 ASGLGGTSGSYEQY
TRBV5-1 ASSFLADTQY
TRBV6-1 ASTVPGVGEQY
TRBV5-6 ASSHPGQYLVSGSPLH
TRBV6-1 ASSESRGGEQF
TRBV30 AWKPSVSIRELF
TRBV19 ASSRGLGPSGANVLT
TRBV15 ATSRLAGGTDTQY
TRBV7-2 ASSETVYTEAF
TRBV5-4 ASSSTGTFTDTQY
TRBV30 AFRDRGYEQY
TRBV28 ASRGGWSTDTQY
TRBV6-5 ASSENEKLF
TRBV25-1 ASSEYGVAGGIYNEQF
TRBV6-6 ASSYQGWQGDSPLH
TRBV30 AWSVKLAGLETQY
TRBV7-9 ASSPNRGEAF
TRBV6-1 ASSEAGQETQY
TRBV6-5 ASSAGQSYEQY
TRBV18 ASSLTENQPQH
TRBV5-1 ASSLPKGGRAFPQY
TRBV5-4 ASSDRQATTDTQY
TRBV5-4 ASSQEGRGVQPQH
TRBV6-5 ASSYSGQGPNYGYT
TRBV5-1 ASSPGQGVLMNTEAF
TRBV6-5 ASSPGHRQETQY
TRBV6-1 ASRPRTSGTDTQY
TRBV6-5 ASSATGLPLH
TRBV13 ASSLGAGLGNSPLH
TRBV5-4 ASSLDMSGLQTGELF
TRBV5-6 ASSLSGNQPQH